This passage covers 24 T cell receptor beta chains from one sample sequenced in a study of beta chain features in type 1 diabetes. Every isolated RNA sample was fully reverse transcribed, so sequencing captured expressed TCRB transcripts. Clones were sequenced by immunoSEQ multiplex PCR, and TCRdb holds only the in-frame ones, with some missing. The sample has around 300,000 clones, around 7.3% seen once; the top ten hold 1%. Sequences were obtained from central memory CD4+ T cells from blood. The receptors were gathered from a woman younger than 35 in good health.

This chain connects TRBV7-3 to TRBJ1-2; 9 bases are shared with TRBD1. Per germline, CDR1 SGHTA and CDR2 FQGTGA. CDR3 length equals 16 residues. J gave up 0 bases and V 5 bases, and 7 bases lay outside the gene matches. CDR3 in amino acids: CASSPGTGRTNYGYTF. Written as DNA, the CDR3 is TGTGCCAGCAGCCCAGGGACAGGGAGGACTAACTATGGCTACACCTTC.

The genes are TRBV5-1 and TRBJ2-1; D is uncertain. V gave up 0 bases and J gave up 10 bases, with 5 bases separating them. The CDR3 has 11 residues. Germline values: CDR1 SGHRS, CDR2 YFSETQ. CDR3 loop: CASSLEGEQFF. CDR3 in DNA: TGCGCCAGCAGCTTGGAAGGGGAGCAGTTCTTC.

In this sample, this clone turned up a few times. As DNA, the CDR3 is TGCGCCAGCAGCCAAGGGTGGGGAGGAAATCAGCCCCAGCATTTT. It codes for CASSQGWGGNQPQHF. The chain has TRBV4-1 and TRBJ1-5; D not certain. Trimming took off 1 base at V and 4 bases at J, with 11 bases between the two ends. CDR3 length: 15 residues. CDR1 MGHRA and CDR2 YSYEKL come from the germline V gene.

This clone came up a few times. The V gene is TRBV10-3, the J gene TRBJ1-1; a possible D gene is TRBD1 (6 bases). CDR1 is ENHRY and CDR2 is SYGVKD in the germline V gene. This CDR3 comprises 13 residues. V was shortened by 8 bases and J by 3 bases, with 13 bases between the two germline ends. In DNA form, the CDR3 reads TGTGCCATCCGGACAGCGACAGACACTGAAGCTTTCTTT. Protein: CAIRTATDTEAFF.

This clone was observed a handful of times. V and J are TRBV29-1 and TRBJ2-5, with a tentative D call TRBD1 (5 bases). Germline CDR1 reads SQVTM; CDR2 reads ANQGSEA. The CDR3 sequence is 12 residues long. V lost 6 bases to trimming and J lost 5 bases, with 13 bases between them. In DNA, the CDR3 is TGCAGCGTGTCGGCGCAGGGCGAGACCCAGTACTTC. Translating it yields CSVSAQGETQYF. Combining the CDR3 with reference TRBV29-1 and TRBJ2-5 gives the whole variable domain SAVISQKPSRDICQRGTSLTIQCQVDSQVTMMFWYRQQPGQSLTLIATANQGSEATYESGFVIDKFPISRPNLTFSTLTVSNMSPEDSSIYLCSVSAQGETQYFGPGTRLLVL.

The CDR3 nucleotides read TGTGCCAGCAGCCTAAACCAGGGGGAGGGAGGCTACACCTTC. Encoded protein: CASSLNQGEGGYTF. V gene TRBV7-2 combines with J gene TRBJ1-2, with 7 bases lining up with TRBD1. The CDR3 spans 14 residues. J gave up 8 bases and V 5 bases, and 11 bases lay outside the gene matches. The germline gives CDR1 SGHTA, CDR2 FQGNSA.

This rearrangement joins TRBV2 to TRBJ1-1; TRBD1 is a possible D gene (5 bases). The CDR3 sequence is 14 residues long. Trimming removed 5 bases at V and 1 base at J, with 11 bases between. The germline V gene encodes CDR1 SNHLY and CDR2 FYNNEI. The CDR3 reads CASSSGAANTEAFF. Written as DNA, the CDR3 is TGTGCCAGCAGTTCCGGGGCGGCGAACACTGAAGCTTTCTTT.

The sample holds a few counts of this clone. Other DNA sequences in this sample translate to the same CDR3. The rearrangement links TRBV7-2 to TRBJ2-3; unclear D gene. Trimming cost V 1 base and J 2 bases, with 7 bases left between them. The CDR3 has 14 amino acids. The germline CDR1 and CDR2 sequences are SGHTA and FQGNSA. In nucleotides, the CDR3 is TGTGCCAGCAGCTTAGGCACTCCCACAGATACGCAGTATTTT. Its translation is CASSLGTPTDTQYF.

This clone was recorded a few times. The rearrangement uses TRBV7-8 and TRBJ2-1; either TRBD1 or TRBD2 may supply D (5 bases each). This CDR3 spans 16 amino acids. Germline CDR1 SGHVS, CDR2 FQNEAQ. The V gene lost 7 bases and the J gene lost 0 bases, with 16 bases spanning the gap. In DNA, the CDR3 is TGTGCCAGCACCCCACTGGGACGGAGCTCCTACAATGAGCAGTTCTTC. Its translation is CASTPLGRSSYNEQFF.

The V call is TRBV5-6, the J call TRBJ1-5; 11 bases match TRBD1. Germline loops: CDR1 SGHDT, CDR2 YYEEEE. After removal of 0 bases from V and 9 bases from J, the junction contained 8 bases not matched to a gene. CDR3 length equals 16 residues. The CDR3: CASSLAGQGALGPQHF. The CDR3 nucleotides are TGTGCCAGCAGCTTGGCCGGACAGGGGGCACTCGGGCCCCAGCATTTT.

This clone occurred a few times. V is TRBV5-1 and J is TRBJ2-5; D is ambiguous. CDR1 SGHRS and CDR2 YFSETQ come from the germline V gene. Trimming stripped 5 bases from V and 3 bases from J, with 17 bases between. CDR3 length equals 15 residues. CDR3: CASRFNPMRKETQYF. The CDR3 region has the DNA TGCGCCAGCAGGTTTAACCCCATGAGGAAAGAGACCCAGTACTTC.

The CDR3 DNA reads TGTGCCAGCAGCTTTGAGGGACAACTGGAAGCTTTCTTT. Amino acid sequence: CASSFEGQLEAFF. The chain carries TRBV7-2 and TRBJ1-1, with D perhaps TRBD1 (6 bases). CDR3 length: 13 amino acids. CDR1 is SGHTA, CDR2 FQGNSA, per germline. The ends were cut back, 3 bases at V and 8 bases at J, with 13 bases in the middle.

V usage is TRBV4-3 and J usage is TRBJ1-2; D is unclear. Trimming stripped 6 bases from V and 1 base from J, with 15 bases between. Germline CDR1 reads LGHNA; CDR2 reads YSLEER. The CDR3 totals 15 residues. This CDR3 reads CASSAGREVNYGYTF. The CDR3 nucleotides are TGCGCCAGCAGTGCCGGGAGGGAAGTTAACTATGGCTACACCTTC.

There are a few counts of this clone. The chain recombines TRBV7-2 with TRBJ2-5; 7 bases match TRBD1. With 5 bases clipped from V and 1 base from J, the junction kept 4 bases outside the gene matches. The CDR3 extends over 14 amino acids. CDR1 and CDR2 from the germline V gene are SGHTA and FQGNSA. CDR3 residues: CASSPDRVQETQYF. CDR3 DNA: TGTGCCAGCAGCCCAGACAGGGTCCAAGAGACCCAGTACTTC.

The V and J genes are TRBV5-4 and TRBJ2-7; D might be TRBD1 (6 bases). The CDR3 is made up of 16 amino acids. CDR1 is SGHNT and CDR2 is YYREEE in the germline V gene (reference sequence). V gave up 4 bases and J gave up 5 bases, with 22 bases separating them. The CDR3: CASSPQGPLTRHEQYF. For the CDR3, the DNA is TGTGCCAGCAGCCCACAGGGCCCTCTAACAAGGCACGAGCAGTACTTC.

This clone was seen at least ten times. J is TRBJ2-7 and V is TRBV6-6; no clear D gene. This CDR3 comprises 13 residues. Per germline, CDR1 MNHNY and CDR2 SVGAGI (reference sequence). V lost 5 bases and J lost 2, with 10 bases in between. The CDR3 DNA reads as TGTGCCAGCAGTCCCGAGTACCCCTACGAGCAGTACTTC. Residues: CASSPEYPYEQYF.

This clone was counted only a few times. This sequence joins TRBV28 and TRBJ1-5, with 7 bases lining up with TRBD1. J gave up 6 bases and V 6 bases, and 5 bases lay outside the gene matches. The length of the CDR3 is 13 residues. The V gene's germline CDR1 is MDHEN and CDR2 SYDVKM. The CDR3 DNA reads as TGTGCCAGCAGGGTGCAGGGGGGTCAGCCCCAGCATTTT. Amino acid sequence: CASRVQGGQPQHF.

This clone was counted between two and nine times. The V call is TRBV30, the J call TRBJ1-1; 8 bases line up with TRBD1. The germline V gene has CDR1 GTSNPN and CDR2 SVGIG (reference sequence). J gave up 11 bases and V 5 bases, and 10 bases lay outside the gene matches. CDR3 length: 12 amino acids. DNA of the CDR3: TGTGCCTGGGACCGGGACAGGTTTCGGGCTTTCTTT. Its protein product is CAWDRDRFRAFF.

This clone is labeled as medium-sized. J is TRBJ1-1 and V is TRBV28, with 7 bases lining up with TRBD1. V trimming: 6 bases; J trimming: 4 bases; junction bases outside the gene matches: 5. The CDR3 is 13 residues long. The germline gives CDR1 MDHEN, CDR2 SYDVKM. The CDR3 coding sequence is TGTGCCAGCAGGCGGGACAGAATCACTGAAGCTTTCTTT. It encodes CASRRDRITEAFF.

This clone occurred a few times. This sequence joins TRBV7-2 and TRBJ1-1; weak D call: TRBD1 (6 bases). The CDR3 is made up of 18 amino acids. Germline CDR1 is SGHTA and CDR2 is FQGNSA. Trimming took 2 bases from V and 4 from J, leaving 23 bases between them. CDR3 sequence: CASSLRAPFRGERTEAFF. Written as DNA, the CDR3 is TGTGCCAGCAGCTTACGGGCCCCTTTCAGGGGTGAACGCACTGAAGCTTTCTTT. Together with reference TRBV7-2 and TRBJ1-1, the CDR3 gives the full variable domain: GAGVSQSPSNKVTEKGKDVELRCDPISGHTALYWYRQSLGQGLEFLIYFQGNSAPDKSGLPSDRFSAERTGGSVSTLTIQRTQQEDSAVYLCASSLRAPFRGERTEAFFGQGTRLTVV.

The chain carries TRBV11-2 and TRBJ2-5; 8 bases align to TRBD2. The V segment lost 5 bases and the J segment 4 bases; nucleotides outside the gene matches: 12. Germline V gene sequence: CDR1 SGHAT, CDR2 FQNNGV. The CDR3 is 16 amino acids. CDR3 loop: CASSATGTSTLETQYF. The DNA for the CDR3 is TGTGCCAGCAGCGCAACCGGGACTAGTACATTAGAGACCCAGTACTTC.

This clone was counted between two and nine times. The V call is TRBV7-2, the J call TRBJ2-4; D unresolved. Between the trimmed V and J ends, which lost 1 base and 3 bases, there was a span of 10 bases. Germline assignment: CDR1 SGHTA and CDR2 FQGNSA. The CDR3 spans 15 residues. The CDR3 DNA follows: TGTGCCAGCAGCTTAGAGATACGAGACAAAAACATTCAGTACTTC. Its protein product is CASSLEIRDKNIQYF. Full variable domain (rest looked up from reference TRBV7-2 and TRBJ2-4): GAGVSQSPSNKVTEKGKDVELRCDPISGHTALYWYRQSLGQGLEFLIYFQGNSAPDKSGLPSDRFSAERTGGSVSTLTIQRTQQEDSAVYLCASSLEIRDKNIQYFGAGTRLSVL.

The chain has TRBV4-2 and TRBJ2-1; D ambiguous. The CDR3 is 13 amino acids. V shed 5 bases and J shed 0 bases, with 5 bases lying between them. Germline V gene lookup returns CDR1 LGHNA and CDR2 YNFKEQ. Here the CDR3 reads CASSLDSYNEQFF. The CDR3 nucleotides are TGTGCCAGCAGCTTGGACTCCTACAATGAGCAGTTCTTC.

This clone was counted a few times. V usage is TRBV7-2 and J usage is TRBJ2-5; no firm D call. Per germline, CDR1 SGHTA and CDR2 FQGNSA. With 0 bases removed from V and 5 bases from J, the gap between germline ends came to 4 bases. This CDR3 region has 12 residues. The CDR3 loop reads CASSLALETQYF. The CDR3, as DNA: TGTGCCAGCAGCTTAGCCCTGGAGACCCAGTACTTC. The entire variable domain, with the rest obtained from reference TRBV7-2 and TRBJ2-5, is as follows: GAGVSQSPSNKVTEKGKDVELRCDPISGHTALYWYRQSLGQGLEFLIYFQGNSAPDKSGLPSDRFSAERTGGSVSTLTIQRTQQEDSAVYLCASSLALETQYFGPGTRLLVL.